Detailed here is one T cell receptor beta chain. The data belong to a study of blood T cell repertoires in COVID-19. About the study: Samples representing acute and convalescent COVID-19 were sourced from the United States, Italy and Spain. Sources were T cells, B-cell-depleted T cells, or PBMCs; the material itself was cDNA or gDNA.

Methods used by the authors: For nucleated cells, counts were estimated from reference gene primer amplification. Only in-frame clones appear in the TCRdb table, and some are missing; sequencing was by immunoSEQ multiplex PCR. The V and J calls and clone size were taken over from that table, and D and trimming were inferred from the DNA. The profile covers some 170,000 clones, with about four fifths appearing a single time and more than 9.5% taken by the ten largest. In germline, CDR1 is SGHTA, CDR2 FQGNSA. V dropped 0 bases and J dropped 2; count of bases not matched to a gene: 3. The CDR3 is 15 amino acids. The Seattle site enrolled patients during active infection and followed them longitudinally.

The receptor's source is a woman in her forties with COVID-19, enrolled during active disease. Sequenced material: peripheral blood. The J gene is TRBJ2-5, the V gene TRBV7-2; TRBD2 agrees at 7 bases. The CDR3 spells CASSLARGGQETQYF. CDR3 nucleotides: TGTGCCAGCAGCTTAGCGCGGGGAGGGCAAGAGACCCAGTACTTC.